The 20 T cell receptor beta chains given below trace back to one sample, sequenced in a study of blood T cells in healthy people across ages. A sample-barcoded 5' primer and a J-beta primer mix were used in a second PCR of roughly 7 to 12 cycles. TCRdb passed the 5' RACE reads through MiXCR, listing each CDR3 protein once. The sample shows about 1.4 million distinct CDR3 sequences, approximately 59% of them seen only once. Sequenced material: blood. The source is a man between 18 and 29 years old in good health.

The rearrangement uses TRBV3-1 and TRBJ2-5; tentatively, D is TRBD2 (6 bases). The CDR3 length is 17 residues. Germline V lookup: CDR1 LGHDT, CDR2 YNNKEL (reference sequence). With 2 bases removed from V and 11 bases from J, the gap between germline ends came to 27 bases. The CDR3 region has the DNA TGTGCCAGCAGCCAAAACCTCGGGAGTCTCCCTTACAATGAGCAGTACTTC. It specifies CASSQNLGSLPYNEQYF.

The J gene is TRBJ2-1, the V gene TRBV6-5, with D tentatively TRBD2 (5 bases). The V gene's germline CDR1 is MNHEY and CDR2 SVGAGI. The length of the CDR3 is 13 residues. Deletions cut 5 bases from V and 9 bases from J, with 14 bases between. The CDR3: CASSSGWMSEQFF. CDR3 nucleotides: TGTGCCAGCAGTAGCGGATGGATGAGTGAGCAGTTCTTC.

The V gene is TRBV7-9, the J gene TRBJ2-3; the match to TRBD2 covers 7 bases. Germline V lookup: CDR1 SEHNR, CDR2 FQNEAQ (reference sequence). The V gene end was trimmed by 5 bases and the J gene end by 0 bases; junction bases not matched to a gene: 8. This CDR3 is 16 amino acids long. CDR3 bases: TGTGCCAGCAGCCCCGGGGACTACTCTAGCACAGATACGCAGTATTTT. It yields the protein CASSPGDYSSTDTQYF.

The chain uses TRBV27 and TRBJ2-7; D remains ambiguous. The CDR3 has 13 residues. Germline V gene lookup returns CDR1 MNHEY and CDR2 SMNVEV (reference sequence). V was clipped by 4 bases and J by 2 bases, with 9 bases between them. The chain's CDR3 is CASSSLPAYEQYF. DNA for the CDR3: TGTGCCAGCAGTTCCCTCCCGGCCTACGAGCAGTACTTC.

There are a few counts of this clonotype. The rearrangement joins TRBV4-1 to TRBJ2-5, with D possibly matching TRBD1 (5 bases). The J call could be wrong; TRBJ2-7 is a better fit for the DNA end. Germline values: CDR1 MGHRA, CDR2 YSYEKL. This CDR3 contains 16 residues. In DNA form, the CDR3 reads TGCGCCAGCAGCCAAGTAGCAGGGCCCGATTTTTACGAGCAGTACTTC. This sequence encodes CASSQVAGPDFYEQYF.

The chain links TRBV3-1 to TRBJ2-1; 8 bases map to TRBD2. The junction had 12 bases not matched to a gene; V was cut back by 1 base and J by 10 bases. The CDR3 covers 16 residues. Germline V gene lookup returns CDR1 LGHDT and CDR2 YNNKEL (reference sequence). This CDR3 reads CASSQGAGAEKGEQFF. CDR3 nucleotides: TGTGCCAGCAGCCAAGGAGCGGGAGCCGAAAAAGGGGAGCAGTTCTTC.

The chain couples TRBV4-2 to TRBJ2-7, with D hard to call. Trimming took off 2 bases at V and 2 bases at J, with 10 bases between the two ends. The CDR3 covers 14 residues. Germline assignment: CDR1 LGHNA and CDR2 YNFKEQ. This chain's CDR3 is CASSQNVMTYEQYF. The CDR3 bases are TGTGCCAGCAGCCAAAACGTTATGACCTACGAGCAGTACTTC.

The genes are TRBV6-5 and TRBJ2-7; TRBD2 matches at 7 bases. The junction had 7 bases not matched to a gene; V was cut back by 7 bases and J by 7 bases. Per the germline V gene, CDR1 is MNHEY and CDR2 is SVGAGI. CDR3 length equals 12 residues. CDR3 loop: CASNPGGTEQYF. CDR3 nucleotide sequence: TGTGCCAGCAACCCGGGGGGTACGGAGCAGTACTTC.

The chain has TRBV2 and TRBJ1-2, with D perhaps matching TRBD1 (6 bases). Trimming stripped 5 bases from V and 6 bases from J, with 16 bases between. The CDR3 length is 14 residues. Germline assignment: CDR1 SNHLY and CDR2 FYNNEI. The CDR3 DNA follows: TGTGCCAGCAGTAAGCCAGGGGAGAACCATGGCTACACCTTC. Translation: CASSKPGENHGYTF.

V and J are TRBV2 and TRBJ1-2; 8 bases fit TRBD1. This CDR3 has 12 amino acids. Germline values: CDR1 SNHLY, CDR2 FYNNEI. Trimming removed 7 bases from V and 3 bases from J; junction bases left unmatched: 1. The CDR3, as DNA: TGTGCCAGCACAGGGGGCTACTATGGCTACACCTTC. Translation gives CASTGGYYGYTF. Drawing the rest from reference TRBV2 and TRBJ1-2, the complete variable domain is EPEVTQTPSHQVTQMGQEVILRCVPISNHLYFYWYRQILGQKVEFLVSFYNNEISEKSEIFDDQFSVERPDGSNFTLKIRSTKLEDSAMYFCASTGGYYGYTFGSGTRLTVV.

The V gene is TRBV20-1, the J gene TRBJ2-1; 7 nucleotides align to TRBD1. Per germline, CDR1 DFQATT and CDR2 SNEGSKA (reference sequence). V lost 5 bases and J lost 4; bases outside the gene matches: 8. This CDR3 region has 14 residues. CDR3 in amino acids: CSAQKGTDYNEQFF. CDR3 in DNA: TGCAGTGCTCAGAAAGGGACAGATTACAATGAGCAGTTCTTC.

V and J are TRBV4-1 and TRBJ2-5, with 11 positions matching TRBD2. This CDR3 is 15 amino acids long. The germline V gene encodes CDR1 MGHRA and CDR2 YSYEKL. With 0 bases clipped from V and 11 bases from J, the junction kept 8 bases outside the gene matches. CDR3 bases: TGCGCCAGCAGCCAAGAAGATAGCGGGAGGGCCGTGCAGTACTTC. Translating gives CASSQEDSGRAVQYF.

The CDR3 sequence is CASSFGGENEQFF. The CDR3 DNA sequence: TGTGCCAGCAGCTTCGGCGGGGAAAATGAGCAGTTCTTC. The rearrangement joins TRBV7-8 to TRBJ2-1; perhaps TRBD2 as D (6 bases). The length of the CDR3 is 13 residues. Germline loops: CDR1 SGHVS, CDR2 FQNEAQ. Trimming pared 3 bases from V and 7 bases from J, leaving 10 bases between.

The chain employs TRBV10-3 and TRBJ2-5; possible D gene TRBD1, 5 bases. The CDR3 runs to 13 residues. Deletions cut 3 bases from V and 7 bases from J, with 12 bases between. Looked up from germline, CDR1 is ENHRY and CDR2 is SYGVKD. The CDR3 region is CAISEGDVGTQYF. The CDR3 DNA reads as TGTGCCATCAGTGAAGGGGATGTTGGGACCCAGTACTTC.

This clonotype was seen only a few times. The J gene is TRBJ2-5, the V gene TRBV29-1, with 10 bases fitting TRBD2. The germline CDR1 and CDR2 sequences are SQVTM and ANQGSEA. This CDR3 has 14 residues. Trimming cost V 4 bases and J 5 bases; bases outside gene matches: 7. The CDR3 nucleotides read TGCAGCGTTGCAACTAGCGGGGTGGGGGAGACCCAGTACTTC. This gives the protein CSVATSGVGETQYF.

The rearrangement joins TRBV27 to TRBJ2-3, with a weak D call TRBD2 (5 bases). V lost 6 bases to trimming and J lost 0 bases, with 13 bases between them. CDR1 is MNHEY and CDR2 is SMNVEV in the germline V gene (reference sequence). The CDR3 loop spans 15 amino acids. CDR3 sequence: CASRPLAASTDTQYF. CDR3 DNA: TGTGCCAGCAGACCGCTAGCTGCTAGCACAGATACGCAGTATTTT.

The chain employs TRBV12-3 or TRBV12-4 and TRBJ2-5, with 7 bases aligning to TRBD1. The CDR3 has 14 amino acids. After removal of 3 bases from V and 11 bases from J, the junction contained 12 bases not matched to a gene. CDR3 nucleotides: TGTGCCAGCAGTTTCTCGAGGGGGCGGAATGAGCAGTACTTC. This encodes CASSFSRGRNEQYF.

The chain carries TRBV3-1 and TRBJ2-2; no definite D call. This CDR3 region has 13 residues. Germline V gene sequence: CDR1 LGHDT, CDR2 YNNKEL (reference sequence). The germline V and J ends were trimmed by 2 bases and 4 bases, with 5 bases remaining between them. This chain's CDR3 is CASSQRFTGELFF. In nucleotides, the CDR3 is TGTGCCAGCAGCCAACGGTTCACCGGGGAGCTGTTTTTT.

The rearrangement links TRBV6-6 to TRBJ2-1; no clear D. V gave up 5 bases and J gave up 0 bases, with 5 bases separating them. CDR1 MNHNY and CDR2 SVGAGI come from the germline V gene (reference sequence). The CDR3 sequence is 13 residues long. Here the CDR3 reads CASSVISYNEQFF. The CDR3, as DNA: TGTGCCAGCAGTGTAATCTCCTACAATGAGCAGTTCTTC.

The CDR3 protein is CASSQDRPSGSSYNEQFF. CDR3 nucleotides: TGTGCCAGCAGCCAAGATCGGCCTAGCGGAAGCTCCTACAATGAGCAGTTCTTC. The chain employs TRBV3-1 and TRBJ2-1; 7 positions agree with TRBD2. With V trimmed by 0 bases and J by 0 bases, 8 bases remained unmatched. Per the germline V gene, CDR1 is LGHDT and CDR2 is YNNKEL (reference sequence). CDR3 length: 18 residues.